The rows below give T cell receptor beta chains drawn from one sample of a study of T cell responses to AZD1222 COVID-19 vaccine. TCRdb's copy holds only in-frame clones and misses some; the assay was immunoSEQ multiplex PCR. There are some 170,000 clones in the sample; approximately 90% occur only once, and roughly 4.3% lies in the top ten. The specimen was peripheral blood, collected 28 days after the second dose of the MenACWY control vaccine. Every receptor here comes from an adult who received the MenACWY meningococcal vaccine as a control. CDR3s include the opening cysteine and the closing phenylalanine or tryptophan. Each record gives: CDR3 length, J gene, clone size, D gene, V gene, CDR3 protein, CDR3 DNA. The D gene is left open where the match is weak. Clone sizes are given selectively: once, few, many, or a class where the clone is expanded.

cdr3_length: 12; j_call: TRBJ2-3; clone_size: NA; d_call: NA; v_call: TRBV29-1; cdr3_aa: CSVGGVSDTQYF; cdr3_nt: TGCAGCGTTGGAGGGGTTTCCGATACGCAGTATTTT
cdr3_length: 12; j_call: TRBJ1-1; clone_size: NA; d_call: NA; v_call: TRBV10-3; cdr3_aa: CAIMTVNTEAFF; cdr3_nt: TGTGCCATTATGACCGTGAACACTGAAGCTTTCTTT
cdr3_length: 16; j_call: TRBJ1-5; clone_size: once; d_call: TRBD1; v_call: TRBV11-2; cdr3_aa: CASSLTGGPGDQPQHF; cdr3_nt: TGTGCCAGCAGCCTCACAGGGGGCCCAGGAGATCAGCCCCAGCATTTT
cdr3_length: 13; j_call: TRBJ2-3; clone_size: NA; d_call: NA; v_call: TRBV28; cdr3_aa: CASSFGTTDTQYF; cdr3_nt: TGTGCCAGCAGTTTCGGTACCACAGATACGCAGTATTTT
cdr3_length: 17; j_call: TRBJ2-1; clone_size: few; d_call: TRBD2; v_call: TRBV28; cdr3_aa: CASSQWTSGRAMPEQFF; cdr3_nt: TGTGCCAGCAGTCAATGGACTAGCGGGAGGGCCATGCCTGAGCAGTTCTTC
cdr3_length: 16; j_call: TRBJ2-7; clone_size: once; d_call: NA; v_call: TRBV6-5; cdr3_aa: CASSYSRSASPTEQYF; cdr3_nt: TGTGCCAGCAGTTACTCCAGGTCAGCGTCGCCTACGGAGCAGTACTTC
cdr3_length: 16; j_call: TRBJ1-4; clone_size: NA; d_call: NA; v_call: TRBV11-2; cdr3_aa: CASSLGWTPANEKLFF; cdr3_nt: TGTGCCAGCAGCTTAGGCTGGACACCCGCTAATGAAAAACTGTTTTTT
cdr3_length: 16; j_call: TRBJ2-1; clone_size: NA; d_call: TRBD1; v_call: TRBV4-1; cdr3_aa: CASSQDPGQGDNEQFF; cdr3_nt: TGCGCCAGCAGCCAAGATCCGGGACAGGGGGACAATGAGCAGTTCTTC
cdr3_length: 14; j_call: TRBJ1-2; clone_size: NA; d_call: NA; v_call: TRBV30; cdr3_aa: CAWSVGLINYGYTF; cdr3_nt: TGTGCCTGGAGTGTGGGACTAATTAACTATGGCTACACCTTC
cdr3_length: 16; j_call: TRBJ2-7; clone_size: NA; d_call: NA; v_call: TRBV2; cdr3_aa: CASSGEGDTLDYEQYF; cdr3_nt: TGTGCCAGCAGTGGGGAAGGGGACACTTTGGACTACGAGCAGTACTTC
cdr3_length: 14; j_call: TRBJ1-5; clone_size: NA; d_call: NA; v_call: TRBV19; cdr3_aa: CASSTRQGNQPQHF; cdr3_nt: TGTGCCAGTAGTACCCGGCAGGGCAATCAGCCCCAGCATTTT
cdr3_length: 15; j_call: TRBJ2-5; clone_size: NA; d_call: NA; v_call: TRBV7-9; cdr3_aa: CASSLARASIETQYF; cdr3_nt: TGTGCCAGCAGCTTAGCCCGGGCGAGTATCGAGACCCAGTACTTC
cdr3_length: 13; j_call: TRBJ2-7; clone_size: once; d_call: TRBD1; v_call: TRBV30; cdr3_aa: CAWSLRGPGEQYF; cdr3_nt: TGTGCCTGGAGTTTAAGGGGGCCGGGCGAGCAGTACTTC
cdr3_length: 17; j_call: TRBJ2-7; clone_size: NA; d_call: TRBD2; v_call: TRBV28; cdr3_aa: CASRKPGLADTSYEQYF; cdr3_nt: TGTGCCAGCAGAAAACCAGGACTAGCGGACACCTCCTACGAGCAGTACTTC
cdr3_length: 12; j_call: TRBJ1-5; clone_size: NA; d_call: NA; v_call: TRBV7-2; cdr3_aa: CASSPPGQPQHF; cdr3_nt: TGTGCCAGCAGCCCCCCCGGTCAGCCCCAGCATTTT
cdr3_length: 16; j_call: TRBJ1-2; clone_size: once; d_call: NA; v_call: TRBV3-1/TRBV3-2; cdr3_aa: CASSQALGGQSHGYTF; cdr3_nt: TGTGCCAGCAGCCAAGCCCTCGGTGGACAGAGTCATGGCTACACCTTC
cdr3_length: 16; j_call: TRBJ2-5; clone_size: NA; d_call: NA; v_call: TRBV15; cdr3_aa: CATSRGSDSLQETQYF; cdr3_nt: TGTGCCACCAGCAGAGGATCCGACAGCCTCCAAGAGACCCAGTACTTC
cdr3_length: 14; j_call: TRBJ1-1; clone_size: NA; d_call: NA; v_call: TRBV18; cdr3_aa: CASSPPNGDTEAFF; cdr3_nt: TGTGCCAGCTCACCACCGAACGGGGACACTGAAGCTTTCTTT
cdr3_length: 19; j_call: TRBJ1-1; clone_size: NA; d_call: NA; v_call: TRBV6-6; cdr3_aa: CASSRNPWGTRRANTEAFF; cdr3_nt: TGTGCCAGCAGTCGAAACCCGTGGGGGACGCGCCGTGCGAACACTGAAGCTTTCTTT
cdr3_length: 14; j_call: TRBJ2-3; clone_size: NA; d_call: TRBD2; v_call: TRBV28; cdr3_aa: CAHTRREGTDTQYF; cdr3_nt: TGTGCCCACACCAGGCGGGAGGGCACAGATACGCAGTATTTT
cdr3_length: 15; j_call: TRBJ2-7; clone_size: NA; d_call: NA; v_call: TRBV6-5; cdr3_aa: CASTQNLDSSYEQYF; cdr3_nt: TGTGCCAGCACCCAAAATTTGGACAGCTCCTACGAGCAGTACTTC
cdr3_length: 14; j_call: TRBJ2-5; clone_size: once; d_call: NA; v_call: TRBV3-1/TRBV3-2; cdr3_aa: CASSQGSWEETQYF; cdr3_nt: TGTGCCAGCAGCCAGGGCTCCTGGGAAGAGACCCAGTACTTC
cdr3_length: 13; j_call: TRBJ1-3; clone_size: once; d_call: NA; v_call: TRBV28; cdr3_aa: CASSLGRGNTIYF; cdr3_nt: TGTGCCAGCAGTTTAGGCAGGGGAAACACCATATATTTT
cdr3_length: 16; j_call: TRBJ2-1; clone_size: few; d_call: TRBD2; v_call: TRBV4-2; cdr3_aa: CASSQDRLAGENEQFF; cdr3_nt: TGTGCCAGCAGCCAAGACAGACTAGCGGGAGAGAATGAGCAGTTCTTC
cdr3_length: 14; j_call: TRBJ2-1; clone_size: once; d_call: NA; v_call: TRBV5-1; cdr3_aa: CASSPVGSGNEQFF; cdr3_nt: TGCGCCAGCAGTCCAGTCGGTTCCGGCAATGAGCAGTTCTTC
cdr3_length: 15; j_call: TRBJ2-7; clone_size: NA; d_call: TRBD2; v_call: TRBV4-3; cdr3_aa: CASSQAAGGPHEQYF; cdr3_nt: TGCGCCAGCAGCCAAGCCGCGGGAGGCCCCCACGAGCAGTACTTC
cdr3_length: 14; j_call: TRBJ1-5; clone_size: NA; d_call: NA; v_call: TRBV30; cdr3_aa: CAWSVLRGGQPQHF; cdr3_nt: TGTGCCTGGAGTGTACTTCGGGGAGGACAGCCCCAGCATTTT
cdr3_length: 17; j_call: TRBJ1-5; clone_size: NA; d_call: TRBD1; v_call: TRBV20-1; cdr3_aa: CSASTPGQSYSNQPQHF; cdr3_nt: TGCAGTGCTAGTACTCCGGGACAGAGTTATAGCAATCAGCCCCAGCATTTT
cdr3_length: 13; j_call: TRBJ1-1; clone_size: NA; d_call: NA; v_call: TRBV28; cdr3_aa: CASSSPVFTEAFF; cdr3_nt: TGTGCCAGCTCTTCACCTGTTTTCACTGAAGCTTTCTTT
cdr3_length: 12; j_call: TRBJ2-7; clone_size: NA; d_call: NA; v_call: TRBV30; cdr3_aa: CAWSVRGYEQYF; cdr3_nt: TGTGCCTGGAGTGTAAGGGGCTACGAGCAGTACTTC
cdr3_length: 12; j_call: TRBJ1-4; clone_size: once; d_call: TRBD1; v_call: TRBV29-1; cdr3_aa: CSGTGGDEKLFF; cdr3_nt: TGCAGCGGGACAGGGGGGGATGAAAAACTGTTTTTT
cdr3_length: 10; j_call: TRBJ2-1; clone_size: NA; d_call: NA; v_call: TRBV7-9; cdr3_aa: CASSFERQFF; cdr3_nt: TGTGCCAGCAGCTTCGAAAGGCAGTTCTTC
cdr3_length: 15; j_call: TRBJ2-7; clone_size: NA; d_call: TRBD1; v_call: TRBV6-5; cdr3_aa: CASSYWTGAGKEQYF; cdr3_nt: TGTGCCAGCAGTTACTGGACAGGGGCCGGGAAAGAGCAGTACTTC
cdr3_length: 13; j_call: TRBJ2-5; clone_size: once; d_call: NA; v_call: TRBV11-2; cdr3_aa: CATSGAFQETQYF; cdr3_nt: TGTGCCACCTCCGGGGCATTCCAAGAGACCCAGTACTTC
cdr3_length: 15; j_call: TRBJ1-3; clone_size: NA; d_call: NA; v_call: TRBV5-6; cdr3_aa: CASSDTTASGNTIYF; cdr3_nt: TGTGCCAGCAGCGATACGACCGCCTCTGGAAACACCATATATTTT
cdr3_length: 13; j_call: TRBJ1-3; clone_size: NA; d_call: NA; v_call: TRBV12-3/TRBV12-4; cdr3_aa: CASSFITGNTIYF; cdr3_nt: TGTGCCAGCAGTTTCATAACGGGAAACACCATATATTTT
cdr3_length: 17; j_call: TRBJ1-1; clone_size: NA; d_call: NA; v_call: TRBV2; cdr3_aa: CASSVGGFRDVNTEAFF; cdr3_nt: TGTGCCAGCAGTGTAGGGGGGTTCAGGGACGTGAACACTGAAGCTTTCTTT
cdr3_length: 13; j_call: TRBJ1-1; clone_size: once; d_call: NA; v_call: TRBV28; cdr3_aa: CASSPWGGPEAFF; cdr3_nt: TGTGCCAGCAGTCCCTGGGGCGGCCCTGAAGCTTTCTTT
cdr3_length: 15; j_call: TRBJ2-3; clone_size: NA; d_call: NA; v_call: TRBV19; cdr3_aa: CASRQSRTSTDTQYF; cdr3_nt: TGTGCCAGTAGACAGTCAAGGACTAGCACAGATACGCAGTATTTT
cdr3_length: 14; j_call: TRBJ1-4; clone_size: few; d_call: NA; v_call: TRBV24-1; cdr3_aa: CATSDSGEVEKLFF; cdr3_nt: TGTGCCACCAGTGATTCAGGGGAGGTGGAAAAACTGTTTTTT
cdr3_length: 15; j_call: TRBJ2-2; clone_size: NA; d_call: TRBD1; v_call: TRBV11-3; cdr3_aa: CASSSGQGSAGELFF; cdr3_nt: TGTGCCAGCAGCTCGGGACAGGGCAGCGCCGGGGAGCTGTTTTTT
cdr3_length: 14; j_call: TRBJ1-1; clone_size: NA; d_call: NA; v_call: TRBV4-3; cdr3_aa: CASSQDAGLTEAFF; cdr3_nt: TGCGCCAGCAGCCAAGATGCAGGGCTCACTGAAGCTTTCTTT
cdr3_length: 11; j_call: TRBJ1-1; clone_size: NA; d_call: NA; v_call: TRBV7-9; cdr3_aa: CASSLGVEAFF; cdr3_nt: TGTGCCAGCAGCTTAGGGGTGGAAGCTTTCTTT
cdr3_length: 14; j_call: TRBJ1-2; clone_size: once; d_call: NA; v_call: TRBV3-1/TRBV3-2; cdr3_aa: CASRHDSGFYGYTF; cdr3_nt: TGTGCCAGCCGACATGACAGTGGGTTCTATGGCTACACCTTC
cdr3_length: 15; j_call: TRBJ2-2; clone_size: once; d_call: NA; v_call: TRBV11-2; cdr3_aa: CASSSYKENTGELFF; cdr3_nt: TGTGCCAGCAGCTCGTACAAGGAGAACACCGGGGAGCTGTTTTTT
cdr3_length: 14; j_call: TRBJ1-1; clone_size: NA; d_call: NA; v_call: TRBV7-8; cdr3_aa: CASTVGFKNTEAFF; cdr3_nt: TGTGCCAGCACGGTGGGGTTTAAGAACACTGAAGCTTTCTTT
cdr3_length: 12; j_call: TRBJ1-1; clone_size: NA; d_call: NA; v_call: TRBV29-1; cdr3_aa: CSAWTAYGEAFF; cdr3_nt: TGCAGCGCTTGGACGGCATACGGGGAAGCTTTCTTT
cdr3_length: 13; j_call: TRBJ1-1; clone_size: NA; d_call: NA; v_call: TRBV2; cdr3_aa: CASLRVWNTEAFF; cdr3_nt: TGTGCCAGCCTCAGGGTGTGGAACACTGAAGCTTTCTTT
cdr3_length: 15; j_call: TRBJ1-1; clone_size: NA; d_call: NA; v_call: TRBV30; cdr3_aa: CAWSVQRGVGTEAFF; cdr3_nt: TGTGCCTGGAGTGTACAACGGGGGGTAGGCACTGAAGCTTTCTTT
cdr3_length: 14; j_call: TRBJ2-5; clone_size: few; d_call: NA; v_call: TRBV2; cdr3_aa: CASSIQGRFGTQYF; cdr3_nt: TGTGCCAGCAGTATTCAGGGGAGATTCGGGACCCAGTACTTC
cdr3_length: 16; j_call: TRBJ2-7; clone_size: NA; d_call: TRBD1; v_call: TRBV27; cdr3_aa: CASSPLAAGGFYEQYF; cdr3_nt: TGTGCCAGCAGTCCTCTGGCGGCAGGGGGTTTCTACGAGCAGTACTTC
cdr3_length: 14; j_call: TRBJ2-5; clone_size: NA; d_call: NA; v_call: TRBV5-1; cdr3_aa: CASSGDEALETQYF; cdr3_nt: TGCGCCAGCAGCGGCGACGAGGCCTTAGAGACCCAGTACTTC
cdr3_length: 13; j_call: TRBJ2-7; clone_size: NA; d_call: NA; v_call: TRBV6-2/TRBV6-3; cdr3_aa: CASSFGWSYEQYF; cdr3_nt: TGTGCCAGCAGTTTTGGGTGGTCCTACGAGCAGTACTTC
cdr3_length: 13; j_call: TRBJ2-5; clone_size: NA; d_call: NA; v_call: TRBV11-2; cdr3_aa: CASSPGPEETQYF; cdr3_nt: TGTGCCAGCAGCCCGGGACCTGAAGAGACCCAGTACTTC